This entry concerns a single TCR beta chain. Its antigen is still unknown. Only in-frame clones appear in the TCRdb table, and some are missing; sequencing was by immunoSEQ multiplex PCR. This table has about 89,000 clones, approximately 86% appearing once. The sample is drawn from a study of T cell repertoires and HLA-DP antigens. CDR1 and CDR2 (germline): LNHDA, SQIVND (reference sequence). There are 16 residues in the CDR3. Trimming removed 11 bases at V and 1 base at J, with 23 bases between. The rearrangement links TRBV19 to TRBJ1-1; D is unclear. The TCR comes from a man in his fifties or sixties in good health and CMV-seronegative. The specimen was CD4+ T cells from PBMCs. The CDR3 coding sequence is TGTGCCTGTAAACCGCTAGGGTCCAGGCCGAACACTGAAGCTTTCTTT. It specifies CACKPLGSRPNTEAFF.